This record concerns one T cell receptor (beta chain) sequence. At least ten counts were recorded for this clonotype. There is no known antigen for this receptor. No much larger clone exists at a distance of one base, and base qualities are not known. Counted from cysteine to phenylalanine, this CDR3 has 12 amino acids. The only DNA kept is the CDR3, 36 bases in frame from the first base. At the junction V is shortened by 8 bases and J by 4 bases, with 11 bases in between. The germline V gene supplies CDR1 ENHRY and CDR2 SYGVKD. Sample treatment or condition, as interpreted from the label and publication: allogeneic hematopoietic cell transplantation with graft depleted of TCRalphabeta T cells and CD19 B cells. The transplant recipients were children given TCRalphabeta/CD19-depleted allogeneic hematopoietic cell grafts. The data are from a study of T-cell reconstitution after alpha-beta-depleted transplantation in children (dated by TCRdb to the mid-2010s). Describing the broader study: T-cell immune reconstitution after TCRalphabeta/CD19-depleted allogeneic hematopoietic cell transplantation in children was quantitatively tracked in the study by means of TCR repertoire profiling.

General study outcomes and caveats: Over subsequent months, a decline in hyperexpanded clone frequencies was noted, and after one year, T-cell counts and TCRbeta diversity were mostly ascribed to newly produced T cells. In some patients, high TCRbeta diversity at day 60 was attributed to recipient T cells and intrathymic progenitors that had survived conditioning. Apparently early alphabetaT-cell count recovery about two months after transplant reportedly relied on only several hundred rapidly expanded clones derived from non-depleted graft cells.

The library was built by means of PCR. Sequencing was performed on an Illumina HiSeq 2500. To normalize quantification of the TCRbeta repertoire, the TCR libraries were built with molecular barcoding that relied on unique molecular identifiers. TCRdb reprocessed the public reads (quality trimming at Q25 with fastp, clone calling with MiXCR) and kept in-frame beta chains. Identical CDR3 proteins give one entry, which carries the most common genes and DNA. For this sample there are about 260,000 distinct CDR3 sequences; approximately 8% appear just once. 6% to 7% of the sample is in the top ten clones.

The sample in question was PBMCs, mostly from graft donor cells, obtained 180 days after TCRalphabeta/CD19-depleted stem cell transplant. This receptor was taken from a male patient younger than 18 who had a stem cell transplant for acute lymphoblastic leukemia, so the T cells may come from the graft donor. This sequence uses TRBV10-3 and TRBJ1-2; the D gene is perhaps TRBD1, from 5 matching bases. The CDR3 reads CAIREGPYGYTF. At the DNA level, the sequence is TGTGCCATCCGCGAGGGGCCCTATGGCTACACCTTC.